The 12 T cell receptor beta chains presented below share a single source sample, sequenced in a study of T cells after yellow fever vaccination. One entry per CDR3 protein results from TCRdb running MiXCR on the 5' RACE reads. The sample records 150,000 to 200,000 distinct CDR3 sequences, about 6% being singletons. Sequences were derived from CD4+ T cells sorted from PBMCs, sampled on the day of the first yellow fever vaccination. All receptors derive from a man younger than 35 who received the YFV17D yellow fever vaccine.

This clonotype was counted many times. This chain links TRBV4-1 with TRBJ1-4; D gene unclear. Trimming removed 1 base at V and 5 bases at J, with 5 bases between. This CDR3 comprises 13 residues. CDR1 is MGHRA and CDR2 is YSYEKL in the germline V gene. Here the CDR3 DNA reads TGCGCCAGCAGCCAAGGACAAAATGAAAAACTGTTTTTT. This encodes CASSQGQNEKLFF.

This clonotype was seen many times. CDR3: CASSLEGGRQNQPQHF. For the CDR3, the DNA is TGTGCCAGCAGCTTAGAAGGGGGGCGACAGAATCAGCCCCAGCATTTT. V gene TRBV7-2 combines with J gene TRBJ1-5; maybe TRBD1 (6 bases). The germline gives CDR1 SGHTA, CDR2 FQGNSA. There are 16 residues in the CDR3. V was pared by 1 base and J by 4 bases, with 14 bases between.

This clonotype was observed at least ten times. V gene TRBV29-1 combines with J gene TRBJ2-7, with D perhaps TRBD1 (5 bases). V was clipped by 6 bases and J by 2 bases, with 14 bases between them. CDR3 size: 13 residues. From germline, CDR1 is SQVTM and CDR2 ANQGSEA. CDR3 residues: CSVQGIIAYEQYF. DNA for the CDR3: TGCAGCGTGCAGGGAATCATTGCCTACGAGCAGTACTTC.

This clonotype was recorded a few times. The genes are TRBV20-1 and TRBJ2-3; D gene unclear. V lost 5 bases, J lost 4 bases, and 13 bases lay in between. This CDR3 contains 13 residues. The V gene's germline CDR1 is DFQATT and CDR2 SNEGSKA (reference sequence). Written as DNA, the CDR3 is TGCAGTGCTGAGTCAAGCAGCGCAGATACGCAGTATTTT. It translates to CSAESSSADTQYF.

The rearrangement uses TRBV3-1 and TRBJ1-3; D may be TRBD1 (5 bases). Germline V gene data show CDR1 as LGHDT and CDR2 as YNNKEL (reference sequence). Trimming left V 8 bases short and J 4 bases short, with 18 bases between. The CDR3 has 15 amino acids. This CDR3 is CASSQDMGPGNTIYF. DNA for the CDR3: TGTGCCAGCTCCCAAGATATGGGGCCGGGAAACACCATATATTTT. The full variable domain, with the rest looked up from reference TRBV3-1 and TRBJ1-3, is DTAVSQTPKYLVTQMGNDKSIKCEQNLGHDTMYWYKQDSKKFLKIMFSYNNKELIINETVPNRFSPKSPDKAHLNLHINSLELGDSAVYFCASSQDMGPGNTIYFGEGSWLTVV.

The chain couples TRBV5-1 to TRBJ1-5, with 9 positions matching TRBD1. The CDR3 length is 17 residues. With 0 bases clipped from V and 0 bases from J, the junction kept 4 bases outside the gene matches. Looked up from germline, CDR1 is SGHRS and CDR2 is YFSETQ. The CDR3, as DNA: TGCGCCAGCAGCTTGGAAGTGACAGGGGGTAGCAATCAGCCCCAGCATTTT. Residues: CASSLEVTGGSNQPQHF.

The table lists this clonotype with many counts. This chain uses TRBV5-1 with TRBJ1-1; D is possibly TRBD1 (5 bases). V lost 1 base, J lost 5 bases, and 12 bases lay in between. The CDR3 is made up of 14 amino acids. CDR1 SGHRS and CDR2 YFSETQ come from the germline V gene. CDR3 in DNA: TGCGCCAGCAGCTTGAGGAGGGGTGAGACTGAAGCTTTCTTT. It codes for CASSLRRGETEAFF.

This clonotype has a handful of counts. The chain recombines TRBV30 with TRBJ1-2; D may be TRBD1 (5 bases). The V and J ends lost 2 bases and 3 bases respectively, with 10 bases between them. The CDR3 sequence is 13 residues long. Germline loops: CDR1 GTSNPN, CDR2 SVGIG (reference sequence). This CDR3 is CAWSQQADYGYTF. CDR3 nucleotides: TGTGCCTGGAGTCAACAGGCTGACTATGGCTACACCTTC.

The chain uses TRBV21-1 and TRBJ2-7. TRBV21-1 is labeled a pseudogene. The CDR3 is 16 residues long. CDR3 DNA: TGTGCCAGCAGCAAAGGAGAAATGACGAACCCCTACGAGCAGTACTTC. Its translation is CASSKGEMTNPYEQYF.

This clonotype was seen many times. V gene TRBV20-1 combines with J gene TRBJ2-1; 7 bases are a match to TRBD2. CDR1 and CDR2 (germline): DFQATT, SNEGSKA (reference sequence). V lost 6 bases and J lost 5; bases outside the gene matches: 10. The CDR3 loop spans 14 amino acids. The CDR3 sequence: CSALGGGGHNEQFF. The CDR3 region has the DNA TGCAGTGCCCTCGGCGGGGGAGGCCACAATGAGCAGTTCTTC.

V is TRBV18 and J is TRBJ2-3, with D hard to call. Germline CDR1 and CDR2: KGHSH and LQKENI. V was trimmed by 5 bases and J by 4 bases, leaving 10 bases between them. The CDR3 spans 13 residues. CDR3 amino acids: CASSAYIADTQYF. The CDR3 DNA follows: TGTGCCAGCTCAGCCTACATAGCAGATACGCAGTATTTT.

This clonotype was seen ten or more times. The chain employs TRBV4-2 and TRBJ2-3, with D possibly TRBD2 on 5 matching bases. V was pared by 6 bases and J by 1 base, with 17 bases between. Germline CDR1 reads LGHNA; CDR2 reads YNFKEQ. There are 16 residues in the CDR3. As DNA, the CDR3 is TGTGCCAGCAGGACAATCGGGGTACCTGGCACAGATACGCAGTATTTT. Encoded protein: CASRTIGVPGTDTQYF.